The clone carrying this TCR beta chain has ten or more counts. Antigen: not known. These data come from a study of Graves' ophthalmopathy and Graves' hyperthyroidism. Points from the study as a whole: A 13-signature model separated ophthalmopathy from stable hyperthyroidism, roughly 85% sensitivity, just over 80% specificity.

Beta-chain TCR CDR3 regions were amplified from RNA transcripts. HTBI primers were employed in first-round RT-PCR, then a second-round multiplex PCR followed. Each CDR3 protein is one row after TCRdb ran MiXCR on the multiplex PCR reads. The sample lists 600,000 to 700,000 distinct CDR3 sequences, 35% to 50% occurring once. The sample was peripheral blood. The TCR originated in an adult man with Graves' ophthalmopathy.

The CDR3 here is CASSLDTGVGEQYF. The CDR3, as DNA: TGCGCCAGCAGCTTGGATACCGGGGTAGGCGAGCAGTACTTC. This chain uses TRBV5-1 with TRBJ2-7; D might be TRBD2 (5 bases). Germline CDR1 reads SGHRS; CDR2 reads YFSETQ. The length of the CDR3 is 14 residues. V was trimmed by 0 bases and J by 6 bases, leaving 13 bases between them.